Shown below are 15 T cell receptor beta chains from a single sample sequenced in a study of cytomegalovirus exposure and HLA in healthy donors. Vbeta (60) and Jbeta (13) primers were used in the PCR. Profiled with immunoSEQ multiplex PCR; TCRdb holds only in-frame clones, not every one. This table holds 150,000 or so clones, about 74% found once. The source material was PBMCs. The receptor source for this set is a middle-aged woman in good health and CMV-seronegative.

The V call is TRBV29-1, the J call TRBJ1-2, with D possibly matching TRBD1 (6 bases). V lost 7 bases and J lost 0, with 12 bases in between. Germline CDR1 reads SQVTM; CDR2 reads ANQGSEA. The CDR3 runs 13 residues. CDR3 amino acids: CSASDSANYGYTF. CDR3 DNA sequence: TGCAGCGCCTCGGACAGCGCTAACTATGGCTACACCTTC.

The genes are TRBV6-4 and TRBJ1-1; 8 bases line up with TRBD1. The ends lost 8 bases at V and 0 bases at J; junction bases unmatched: 5. Germline V lookup: CDR1 MRHNA, CDR2 SNTAGT. This CDR3 contains 14 residues. The CDR3 region is CASSQGQVNTEAFF. The CDR3 nucleotides are TGTGCCAGCTCTCAGGGACAGGTGAACACTGAAGCTTTCTTT.

In this sample, this clone turned up a few times. This chain connects TRBV6-6 to TRBJ1-2, with D unclear. CDR3 length: 13 residues. V was pared by 7 bases and J by 8 bases, with 17 bases between. Germline-derived CDR1 and CDR2 are MNHNY and SVGAGI (reference sequence). For the CDR3, the DNA is TGTGCCAGCACCCAGGACTCCTCTCGGGGCTACACCTTC. It yields the protein CASTQDSSRGYTF.

The rearrangement links TRBV28 to TRBJ1-2; D call uncertain. Germline lookup yields CDR1 MDHEN and CDR2 SYDVKM. The length of the CDR3 is 13 residues. Trimming cost V 7 bases and J 0 bases, with 9 bases left between them. DNA of the CDR3: TGTGCCAGCAAAGAGGATACTAACTATGGCTACACCTTC. It specifies CASKEDTNYGYTF.

V is TRBV9 and J is TRBJ2-1; 9 positions agree with TRBD1. Germline assignment: CDR1 SGDLS and CDR2 YYNGEE. The CDR3 is 15 residues long. V trimming: 3 bases; J trimming: 8 bases; junction bases outside the gene matches: 9. This CDR3 is CASSAIDRGMDEQFF. The CDR3, as DNA: TGTGCCAGCAGCGCTATCGACAGGGGGATGGATGAGCAGTTCTTC.

The chain has TRBV27 and TRBJ2-7; 9 bases map to TRBD2. The CDR3 loop spans 16 amino acids. Per the germline V gene, CDR1 is MNHEY and CDR2 is SMNVEV (reference sequence). The V and J ends lost 4 bases and 3 bases, in that order; junction bases with no gene match: 10. For the CDR3, the DNA is TGTGCCAGCAGTTCGCCTCGCGGGAGGGTTATCTACGAGCAGTACTTC. It encodes CASSSPRGRVIYEQYF.

The chain recombines TRBV27 with TRBJ2-1, with TRBD1 identical over 10 bases. Germline CDR1 and CDR2: MNHEY and SMNVEV (reference sequence). After removal of 6 bases from V and 3 bases from J, the junction contained 8 bases not matched to a gene. CDR3 size: 16 residues. CDR3 amino acids: CASSSTDRGVYNEQFF. The CDR3, as DNA: TGTGCCAGCAGCTCGACGGACAGGGGGGTCTACAATGAGCAGTTCTTC.

Of note for this clone: Within the sample, other DNA sequences also encode this same CDR3. The chain carries TRBV6-5 and TRBJ2-5; 10 bases match TRBD1. CDR1 and CDR2 (germline): MNHEY, SVGAGI. V was pared by 3 bases and J by 4 bases, with 5 bases of the junction left unmatched. This CDR3 region has 15 residues. This CDR3 is CASSYPGQGRETQYF. The CDR3 region has the DNA TGTGCCAGCAGTTATCCGGGACAGGGGAGAGAGACCCAGTACTTC.

The chain is built from TRBV13 and TRBJ2-7; 13 bases match TRBD2. CDR1 PRHDT and CDR2 FYEKMQ come from the germline V gene (reference sequence). The V gene end was trimmed by 6 bases and the J gene end by 5 bases; junction bases not matched to a gene: 10. This CDR3 spans 16 amino acids. The CDR3 sequence: CASRQLAGGPTDEQYF. The CDR3, as DNA: TGTGCCAGCAGACAACTAGCGGGAGGGCCGACGGACGAGCAGTACTTC.

The chain links TRBV27 to TRBJ1-2; 7 positions agree with TRBD1. Germline CDR1 and CDR2: MNHEY and SMNVEV (reference sequence). Unmatched junction bases numbered 7, after V lost 6 bases and J lost 3 bases. The CDR3 extends over 14 amino acids. CDR3 bases: TGTGCCAGCAGGTCACAGGGGATGGACTATGGCTACACCTTC. This translates into CASRSQGMDYGYTF.

This clone is a singleton in its sample. V is TRBV7-9 and J is TRBJ1-2; D uncertain. In germline, CDR1 is SEHNR, CDR2 FQNEAQ (reference sequence). There are 15 residues in the CDR3. V lost 2 bases to trimming and J lost 8 bases, with 18 bases between them. CDR3 amino acids: CASSLPPPSRWGYTF. In nucleotides, the CDR3 is TGTGCCAGCAGCTTACCGCCCCCAAGCCGGTGGGGCTACACCTTC. The complete variable domain, with remaining parts taken from reference TRBV7-9 and TRBJ1-2, reads DTGVSQNPRHKITKRGQNVTFRCDPISEHNRLYWYRQTLGQGPEFLTYFQNEAQLEKSRLLSDRFSAERPKGSFSTLEIQRTEQGDSAMYLCASSLPPPSRWGYTFGSGTRLTVV.

The chain carries TRBV28 and TRBJ1-2; TRBD1 is a possible D gene (5 bases). The germline CDR1 and CDR2 sequences are MDHEN and SYDVKM. This CDR3 is built from 14 residues. V lost 5 bases, J lost 5 bases, and 15 bases lay in between. Here the CDR3 DNA reads TGTGCCAGCAGTACGAGAACAGGTGGTTATGGCTACACCTTC. Amino acids: CASSTRTGGYGYTF.

CDR3 protein: CASSEGGRGYTF. In nucleotides, the CDR3 is TGTGCCAGCAGTGAAGGGGGCCGTGGCTACACCTTC. This chain joins TRBV2 and TRBJ1-2; D possibly corresponds to TRBD1 (5 bases). V lost 1 base to trimming and J lost 7 bases, with 7 bases between them. Germline CDR1 SNHLY, CDR2 FYNNEI. This CDR3 is built from 12 residues.

The chain employs TRBV10-2 and TRBJ1-5, with D tentatively TRBD1 (5 bases). Germline values: CDR1 WSHSY, CDR2 SAAADI. The CDR3 sequence is 14 residues long. Trimming took off 3 bases at V and 6 bases at J, with 12 bases between the two ends. CDR3 DNA: TGCGCCAGCAGTGATTTCCAGGGCTTTCAGCCCCAGCATTTT. Translation gives CASSDFQGFQPQHF.

The genes are TRBV2 and TRBJ2-6; possibly TRBD1 for D (6 bases). The germline gives CDR1 SNHLY, CDR2 FYNNEI. CDR3 length equals 18 residues. V lost 9 bases to trimming and J lost 3 bases, with 24 bases between them. CDR3 in amino acids: CARAVSPTGLSGANVLTF. CDR3 nucleotide sequence: TGTGCCAGGGCAGTCTCCCCGACAGGTCTTAGTGGGGCCAACGTCCTGACTTTC.